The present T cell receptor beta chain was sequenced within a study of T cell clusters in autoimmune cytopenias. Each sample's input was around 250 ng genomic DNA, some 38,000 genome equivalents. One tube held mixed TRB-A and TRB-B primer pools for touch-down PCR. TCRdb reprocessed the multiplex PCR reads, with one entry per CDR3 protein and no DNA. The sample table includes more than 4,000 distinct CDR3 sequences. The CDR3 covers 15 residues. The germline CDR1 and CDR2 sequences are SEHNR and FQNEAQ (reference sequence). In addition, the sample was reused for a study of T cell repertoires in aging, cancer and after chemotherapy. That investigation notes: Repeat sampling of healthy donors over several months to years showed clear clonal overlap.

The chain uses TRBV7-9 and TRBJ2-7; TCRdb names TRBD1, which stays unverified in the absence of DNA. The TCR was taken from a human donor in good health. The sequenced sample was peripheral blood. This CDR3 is CASSLEDRDPYEQYF.